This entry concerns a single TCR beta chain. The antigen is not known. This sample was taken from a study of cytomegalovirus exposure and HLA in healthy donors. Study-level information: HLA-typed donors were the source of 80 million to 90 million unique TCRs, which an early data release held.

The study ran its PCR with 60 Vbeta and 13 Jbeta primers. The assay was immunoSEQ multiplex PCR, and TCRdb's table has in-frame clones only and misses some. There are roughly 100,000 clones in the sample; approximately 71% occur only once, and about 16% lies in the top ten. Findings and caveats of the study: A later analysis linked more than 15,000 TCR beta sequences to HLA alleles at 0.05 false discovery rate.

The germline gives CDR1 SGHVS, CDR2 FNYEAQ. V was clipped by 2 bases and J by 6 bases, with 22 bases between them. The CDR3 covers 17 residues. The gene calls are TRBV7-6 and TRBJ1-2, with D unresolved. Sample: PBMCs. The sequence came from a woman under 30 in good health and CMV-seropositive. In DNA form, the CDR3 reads TGTGCCAGCAGCTTATACGGGAATGCTTCCCCCCGGGATGGCTACACCTTC. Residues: CASSLYGNASPRDGYTF.